This TCR beta chain is drawn from a study of tumor-infiltrating lymphocytes in primary liver carcinoma. Germline V gene sequence: CDR1 SGHNT, CDR2 YENEEA. This CDR3 is 15 amino acids long. Both blood RNA, taken from unsorted whole blood, and germline DNA were extracted. Making TCR beta cDNA involved roughly 500 ng total RNA and a constant-region primer. A slightly modified ARM-PCR protocol with three nested multiplex PCR rounds produced these TCR beta libraries. TRBV1-TRBV30 forward primers and a C-beta reverse primer were used in the first two PCR rounds, which each ran for approximately 11 cycles. TCRdb reprocessed the multiplex PCR reads with MiXCR, giving one entry per CDR3 protein. The sample records a few hundred thousand distinct CDR3 sequences, around three fifths being singletons. With respect to this clonotype: An end of the junction does not agree with germline; a read error may underlie this.

Source material: peripheral blood. The sequence was obtained from a woman aged 25 to 39 with primary liver carcinoma and hepatitis B virus infection. The chain recombines TRBV11-3 with TRBJ2-1, with 10 bases aligning to TRBD2. CDR3: CASSFGASGSLEQFF. CDR3 in DNA: TGTGCCAGCAGCTTCGGGGCTAGCGGGAGCTTAGAGCAGTTTTTC.